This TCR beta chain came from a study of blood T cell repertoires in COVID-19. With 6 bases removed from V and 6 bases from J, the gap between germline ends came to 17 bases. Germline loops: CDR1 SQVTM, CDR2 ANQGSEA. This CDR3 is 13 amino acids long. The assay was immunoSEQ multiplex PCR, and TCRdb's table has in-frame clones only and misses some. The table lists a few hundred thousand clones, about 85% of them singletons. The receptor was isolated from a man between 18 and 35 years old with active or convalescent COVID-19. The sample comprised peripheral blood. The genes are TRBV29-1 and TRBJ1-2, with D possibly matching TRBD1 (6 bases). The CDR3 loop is CSVNLADSHGYTF. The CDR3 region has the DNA TGCAGCGTGAACCTTGCGGACAGCCATGGCTACACCTTC.